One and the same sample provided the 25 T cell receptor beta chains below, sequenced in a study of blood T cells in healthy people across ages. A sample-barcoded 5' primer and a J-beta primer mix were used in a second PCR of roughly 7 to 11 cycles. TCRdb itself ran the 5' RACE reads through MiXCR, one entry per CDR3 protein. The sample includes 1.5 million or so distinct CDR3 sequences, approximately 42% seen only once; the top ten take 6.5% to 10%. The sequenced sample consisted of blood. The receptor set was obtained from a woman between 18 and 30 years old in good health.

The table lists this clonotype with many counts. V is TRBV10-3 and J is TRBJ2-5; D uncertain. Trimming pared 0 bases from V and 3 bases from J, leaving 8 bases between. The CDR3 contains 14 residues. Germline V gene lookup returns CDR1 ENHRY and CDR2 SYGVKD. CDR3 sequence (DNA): TGTGCCATCAGTGAGTCAGGTAGAAAAGAGACCCAGTACTTC. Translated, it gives CAISESGRKETQYF.

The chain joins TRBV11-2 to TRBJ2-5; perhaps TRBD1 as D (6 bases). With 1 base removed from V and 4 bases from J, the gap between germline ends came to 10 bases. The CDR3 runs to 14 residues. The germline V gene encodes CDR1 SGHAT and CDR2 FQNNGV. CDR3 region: CASSLGVGAETQYF. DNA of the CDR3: TGTGCCAGCAGCTTAGGAGTGGGGGCAGAGACCCAGTACTTC. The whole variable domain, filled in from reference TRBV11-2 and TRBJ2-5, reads EAGVAQSPRYKIIEKRQSVAFWCNPISGHATLYWYQQILGQGPKLLIQFQNNGVVDDSQLPKDRFSAERLKGVDSTLKIQPAKLEDSAVYLCASSLGVGAETQYFGPGTRLLVL.

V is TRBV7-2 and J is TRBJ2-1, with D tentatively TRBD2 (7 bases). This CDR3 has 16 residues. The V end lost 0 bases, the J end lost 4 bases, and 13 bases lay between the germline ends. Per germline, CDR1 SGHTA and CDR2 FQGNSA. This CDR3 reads CASSLAFAGAYNEQFF. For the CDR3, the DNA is TGTGCCAGCAGCTTAGCGTTTGCGGGGGCTTACAATGAGCAGTTCTTC.

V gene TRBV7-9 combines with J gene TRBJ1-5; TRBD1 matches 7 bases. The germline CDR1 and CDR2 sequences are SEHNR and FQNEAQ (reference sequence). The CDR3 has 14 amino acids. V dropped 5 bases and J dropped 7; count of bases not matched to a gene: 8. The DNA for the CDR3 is TGTGCCAGCAGCCATGACAGGGTAATCCAGCCCCAGCATTTT. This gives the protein CASSHDRVIQPQHF. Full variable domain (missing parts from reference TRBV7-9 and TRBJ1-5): DTGVSQNPRHKITKRGQNVTFRCDPISEHNRLYWYRQTLGQGPEFLTYFQNEAQLEKSRLLSDRFSAERPKGSFSTLEIQRTEQGDSAMYLCASSHDRVIQPQHFGDGTRLSIL.

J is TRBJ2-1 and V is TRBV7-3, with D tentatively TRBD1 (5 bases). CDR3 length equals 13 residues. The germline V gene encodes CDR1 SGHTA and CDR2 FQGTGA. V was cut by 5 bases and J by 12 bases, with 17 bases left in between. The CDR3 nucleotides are TGTGCCAGCAGCCCAGCCCAGGGCTATGGGCAGTTCTTC. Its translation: CASSPAQGYGQFF.

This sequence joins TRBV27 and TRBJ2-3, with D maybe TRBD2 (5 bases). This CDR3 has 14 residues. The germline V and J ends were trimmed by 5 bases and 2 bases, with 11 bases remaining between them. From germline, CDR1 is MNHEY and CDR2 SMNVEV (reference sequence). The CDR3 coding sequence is TGTGCCAGCAGTCCGTGGACTTACACAGATACGCAGTATTTT. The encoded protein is CASSPWTYTDTQYF.

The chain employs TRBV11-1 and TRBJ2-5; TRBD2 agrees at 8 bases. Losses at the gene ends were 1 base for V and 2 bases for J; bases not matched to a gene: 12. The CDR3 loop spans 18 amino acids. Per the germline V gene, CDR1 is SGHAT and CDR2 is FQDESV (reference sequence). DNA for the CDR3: TGTGCCAGCAGCTTAGTACCGGGGGGGGCCATATCGCAAGAGACCCAGTACTTC. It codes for CASSLVPGGAISQETQYF.

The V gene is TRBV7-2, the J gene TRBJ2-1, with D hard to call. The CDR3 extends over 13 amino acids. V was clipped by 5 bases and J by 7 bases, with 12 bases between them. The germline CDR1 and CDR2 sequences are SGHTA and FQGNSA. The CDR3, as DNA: TGTGCCAGCAGCGGAGCGAGGCAAAATGAGCAGTTCTTC. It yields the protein CASSGARQNEQFF.

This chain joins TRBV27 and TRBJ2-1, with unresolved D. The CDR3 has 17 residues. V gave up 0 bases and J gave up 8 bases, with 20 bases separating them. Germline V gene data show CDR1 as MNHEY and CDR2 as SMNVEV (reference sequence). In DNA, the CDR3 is TGTGCCAGCAGTTTATCCCGCTCTCTAGTCGTCATTCATGAGCAGTTCTTC. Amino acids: CASSLSRSLVVIHEQFF.

The CDR3 coding sequence is TGTGCCAGCAGTGCCGAAAGCCGGGGGGAGCAGTACTTC. Protein: CASSAESRGEQYF. The chain combines TRBV27 with TRBJ2-7, with D maybe TRBD2 (6 bases). This CDR3 is 13 amino acids long. Trimming stripped 5 bases from V and 7 bases from J, with 15 bases between. Germline CDR1 and CDR2: MNHEY and SMNVEV (reference sequence).

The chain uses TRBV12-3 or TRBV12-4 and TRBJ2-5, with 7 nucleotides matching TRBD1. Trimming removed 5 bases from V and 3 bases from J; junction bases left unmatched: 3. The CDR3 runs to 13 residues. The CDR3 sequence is CASSQTGEETQYF. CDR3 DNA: TGTGCCAGCAGTCAAACAGGGGAAGAGACCCAGTACTTC.

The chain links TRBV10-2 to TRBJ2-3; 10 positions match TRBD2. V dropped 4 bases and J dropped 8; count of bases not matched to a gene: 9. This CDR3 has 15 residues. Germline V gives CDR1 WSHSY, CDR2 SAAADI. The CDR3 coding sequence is TGCGCCAGCAGTGGGAGTAGCGGGGGGTTCGGTACGCAGTATTTT. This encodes CASSGSSGGFGTQYF.

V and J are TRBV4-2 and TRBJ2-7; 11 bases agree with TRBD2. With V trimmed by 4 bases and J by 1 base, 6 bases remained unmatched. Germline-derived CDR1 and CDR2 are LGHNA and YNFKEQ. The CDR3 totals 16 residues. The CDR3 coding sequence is TGTGCCAGCAGCCCCGTGACTAGCGGGGCTTCCTACGAGCAGTACTTC. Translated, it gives CASSPVTSGASYEQYF.

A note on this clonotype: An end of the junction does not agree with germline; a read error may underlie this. The CDR3 is CAGSQDRAGGGTDTQYF. The CDR3 DNA follows: TGCGCCGGCAGCCAAGATAGAGCGGGGGGGGGCACAGATACGCAGTATTTT. V usage is TRBV4-1 and J usage is TRBJ2-3; TRBD2 matches 10 bases. CDR1 is MGHRA, CDR2 YSYEKL, per germline. The CDR3 is made up of 17 amino acids.

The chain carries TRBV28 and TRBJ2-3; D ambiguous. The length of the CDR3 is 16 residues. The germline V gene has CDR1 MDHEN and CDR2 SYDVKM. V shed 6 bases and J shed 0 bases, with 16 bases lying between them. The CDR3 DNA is TGTGCCAGCAGCAACATCTATCAGGCTAGCACAGATACGCAGTATTTT. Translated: CASSNIYQASTDTQYF.

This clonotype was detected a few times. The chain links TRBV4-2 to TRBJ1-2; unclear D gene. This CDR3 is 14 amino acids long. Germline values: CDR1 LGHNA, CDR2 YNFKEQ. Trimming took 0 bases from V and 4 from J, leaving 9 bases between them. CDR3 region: CASSQETGPYGYTF. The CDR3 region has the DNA TGTGCCAGCAGCCAAGAGACCGGGCCCTATGGCTACACCTTC.

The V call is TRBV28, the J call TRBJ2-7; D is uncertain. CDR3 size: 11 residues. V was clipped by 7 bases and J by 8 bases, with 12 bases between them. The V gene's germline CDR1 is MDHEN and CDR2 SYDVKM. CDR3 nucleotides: TGTGCCAGCACCTCGCTTGTCCAGCAGTACTTC. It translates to CASTSLVQQYF. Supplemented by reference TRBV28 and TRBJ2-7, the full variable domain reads DVKVTQSSRYLVKRTGEKVFLECVQDMDHENMFWYRQDPGLGLRLIYFSYDVKMKEKGDIPEGYSVSREKKERFSLILESASTNQTSMYLCASTSLVQQYFGPGTRLTVT.

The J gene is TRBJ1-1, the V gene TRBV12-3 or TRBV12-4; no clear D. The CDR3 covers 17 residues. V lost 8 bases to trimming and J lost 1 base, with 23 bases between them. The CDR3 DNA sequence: TGTGCCAGCTTCCCCGCCACACGCTCCTCCTCGAACACTGAAGCTTTCTTT. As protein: CASFPATRSSSNTEAFF.

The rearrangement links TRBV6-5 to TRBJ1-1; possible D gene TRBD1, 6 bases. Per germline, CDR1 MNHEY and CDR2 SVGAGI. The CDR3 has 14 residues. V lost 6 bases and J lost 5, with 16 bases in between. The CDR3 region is CASSQAGVRTEAFF. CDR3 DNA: TGTGCCAGCAGCCAGGCAGGGGTTCGGACTGAAGCTTTCTTT.

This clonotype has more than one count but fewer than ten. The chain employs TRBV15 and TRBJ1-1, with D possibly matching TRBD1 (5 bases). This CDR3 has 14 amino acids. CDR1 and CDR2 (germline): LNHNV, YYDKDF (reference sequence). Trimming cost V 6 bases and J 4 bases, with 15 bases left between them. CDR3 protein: CATRKTGWGTEAFF. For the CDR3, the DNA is TGTGCCACCAGGAAAACAGGTTGGGGCACTGAAGCTTTCTTT.

CDR3 nucleotide sequence: TGTGCCAGCAGTTACTGCGACGGTTCCTACGAGCAGTACTTC. It specifies CASSYCDGSYEQYF. The V call is TRBV6-5, the J call TRBJ2-7; D not resolved. This CDR3 is 14 amino acids long. Trimming cost V 1 base and J 1 base, with 8 bases left between them. Germline values: CDR1 MNHEY, CDR2 SVGAGI.

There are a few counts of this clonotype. This chain's CDR3 is CSARDREGAVNYGYTF. In nucleotides, the CDR3 is TGCAGTGCTAGAGATCGGGAGGGCGCAGTTAACTATGGCTACACCTTC. J is TRBJ1-2 and V is TRBV20-1; D gene unclear. The CDR3 contains 16 residues. V lost 0 bases, J lost 1 base, and 15 bases lay in between. Germline CDR1 and CDR2: DFQATT and SNEGSKA (reference sequence).

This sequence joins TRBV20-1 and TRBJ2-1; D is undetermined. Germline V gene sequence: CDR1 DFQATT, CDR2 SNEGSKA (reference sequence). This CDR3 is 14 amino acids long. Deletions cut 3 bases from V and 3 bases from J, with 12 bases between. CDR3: CSASGGGVYNEQFF. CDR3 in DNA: TGCAGTGCTAGCGGCGGTGGAGTCTACAATGAGCAGTTCTTC.

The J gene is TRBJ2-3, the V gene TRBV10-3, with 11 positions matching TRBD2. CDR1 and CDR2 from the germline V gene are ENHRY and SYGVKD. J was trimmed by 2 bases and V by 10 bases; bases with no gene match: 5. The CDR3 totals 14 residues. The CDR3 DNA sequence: TGTGCCAGTAGCGGGAGGGCTGACACAGATACGCAGTATTTT. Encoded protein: CASSGRADTDTQYF.

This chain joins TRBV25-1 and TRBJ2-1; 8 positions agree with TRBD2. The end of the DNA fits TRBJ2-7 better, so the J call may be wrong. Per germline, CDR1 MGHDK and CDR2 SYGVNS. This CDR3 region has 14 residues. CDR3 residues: CASSGTSFGVEQYF. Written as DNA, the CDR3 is TGTGCCAGCAGTGGGACTAGCTTCGGGGTCGAGCAGTACTTC.